The rows below give T cell receptor beta chains drawn from one sample of a study of blood T cell repertoires in COVID-19. Method: immunoSEQ multiplex PCR; TCRdb's copy keeps in-frame clones and lacks some. Of 200,000 to 300,000 clones in the sample, roughly four fifths were seen once. The sample was peripheral blood. These receptors were obtained from a woman aged 80 or older with acute or convalescent COVID-19. CDR3s include the opening cysteine and the closing phenylalanine or tryptophan. The D gene is left open where the match is weak. Some rows have no size entry. The others give once, few or many, or a class for an expanded clone.

d_call: -
j_call: TRBJ1-1
clone_size: -
v_call: TRBV7-9
cdr3_aa: CASSPLGGLKDTEAFF
cdr3_nt: TGTGCCAGCAGCCCCCTCGGGGGGCTTAAGGACACTGAAGCTTTCTTT

d_call: -
j_call: TRBJ2-3
clone_size: -
v_call: TRBV30
cdr3_aa: CAWSVQGTDTQYF
cdr3_nt: TGTGCCTGGAGTGTACAGGGAACAGATACGCAGTATTTT

d_call: TRBD1
j_call: TRBJ2-1
clone_size: -
v_call: TRBV18
cdr3_aa: CASSRDRASNEQFF
cdr3_nt: TGTGCCAGCTCACGGGACAGAGCGAGCAATGAGCAGTTCTTC

d_call: -
j_call: TRBJ2-7
clone_size: -
v_call: TRBV27
cdr3_aa: CASRQASSYEQYF
cdr3_nt: TGTGCCAGCAGACAGGCCTCTTCCTACGAGCAGTACTTC

d_call: TRBD2
j_call: TRBJ2-2
clone_size: -
v_call: TRBV5-5
cdr3_aa: CASTTTSGGSHTGELFF
cdr3_nt: TGTGCCAGTACCACGACTAGCGGGGGGTCACACACCGGGGAGCTGTTTTTT

d_call: -
j_call: TRBJ2-7
clone_size: once
v_call: TRBV5-1
cdr3_aa: CASSLVDSSYEQYF
cdr3_nt: TGCGCCAGCAGCTTGGTCGACAGCTCCTACGAGCAGTACTTC

d_call: -
j_call: TRBJ2-7
clone_size: -
v_call: TRBV5-1
cdr3_aa: CASSPATGNPYEQYF
cdr3_nt: TGCGCCAGCAGTCCAGCAACAGGTAACCCCTACGAGCAGTACTTC

d_call: TRBD2
j_call: TRBJ2-5
clone_size: -
v_call: TRBV25-1
cdr3_aa: CASQRGETQYF
cdr3_nt: TGTGCCAGCCAGCGGGGGGAGACCCAGTACTTC

d_call: -
j_call: TRBJ1-6
clone_size: -
v_call: TRBV2
cdr3_aa: CASTQGTRLNSPLHF
cdr3_nt: TGTGCCAGCACCCAGGGGACGCGGCTTAATTCACCCCTCCACTTT

d_call: -
j_call: TRBJ2-5
clone_size: -
v_call: TRBV7-9
cdr3_aa: CASSLRQAALQETQYF
cdr3_nt: TGTGCCAGCAGCTTGCGCCAGGCAGCTCTTCAAGAGACCCAGTACTTC

d_call: TRBD2
j_call: TRBJ2-4
clone_size: -
v_call: TRBV19
cdr3_aa: CASSTGGNLAKNIQYF
cdr3_nt: TGTGCCAGTAGTACGGGGGGGAACCTGGCCAAAAACATTCAGTACTTC

d_call: -
j_call: TRBJ1-3
clone_size: -
v_call: TRBV5-4
cdr3_aa: CASSLVGRGSGNTIYF
cdr3_nt: TGTGCCAGCAGCTTGGTCGGACGAGGGTCTGGAAACACCATATATTTT